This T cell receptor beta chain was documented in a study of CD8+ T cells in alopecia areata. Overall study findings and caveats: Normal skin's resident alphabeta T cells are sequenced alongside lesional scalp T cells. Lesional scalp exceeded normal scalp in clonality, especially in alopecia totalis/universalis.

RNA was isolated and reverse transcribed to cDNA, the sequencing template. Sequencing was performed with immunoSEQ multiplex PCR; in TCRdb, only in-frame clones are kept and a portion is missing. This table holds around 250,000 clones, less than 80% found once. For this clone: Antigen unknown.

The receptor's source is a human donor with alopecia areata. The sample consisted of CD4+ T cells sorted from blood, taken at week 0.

The CDR3 is CAISTDSSYNSPLHF. The CDR3 bases are TGTGCCATATCGACAGACAGCTCCTATAATTCACCCCTCCACTTT. This sequence joins TRBV10-3 and TRBJ1-6; tentatively, D is TRBD1 (5 bases). The germline V and J ends were trimmed by 9 bases and 0 bases, with 12 bases remaining between them. The germline CDR1 and CDR2 sequences are ENHRY and SYGVKD. The CDR3 runs to 15 residues.